This TCR beta chain was found in a study of blood T cells in healthy people across ages. Using a J-beta primer mix together with a sample-barcoded 5' primer, a second PCR was run for roughly 7 to 11 cycles. Per-sample output comprised a minimum of 3 million paired-end reads containing CDR3. TCRdb processed the 5' RACE reads anew with MiXCR; each CDR3 protein has one entry. The data contain 650,000 to 900,000 distinct CDR3 sequences, roughly 60% of them seen just once; the ten biggest clones take up around 30%. Every donor provided roughly 9.1 milliliters of peripheral blood. Germline assignment: CDR1 SGHTA and CDR2 FQGNSA. V gave up 0 bases and J gave up 8 bases; unmatched junction bases: 10. The CDR3 is 16 amino acids. Study-level points and caveats: It was not possible, with unsorted PBMCs, to conclusively compare naive and antigen-experienced cells.

About this clonotype: Its antigen is undetermined.

Input material: blood. This receptor was obtained from a man aged 25 to 45 in good health. The gene calls are TRBV7-2 and TRBJ2-1, with 7 positions matching TRBD2. The CDR3 sequence is CASSLAAGVPRDEQFF. The CDR3 region has the DNA TGTGCCAGCAGCTTAGCGGCGGGGGTCCCTCGAGATGAGCAGTTCTTC.